This T cell receptor (beta chain) is from a study of T cells after yellow fever vaccination (dated by TCRdb to 2018 to 2020). Context from the whole study: Libraries from fractions with low cell numbers were prepared with the SMART-Seq v4 Ultra Low Input RNA kit. Bulk TCR alpha and beta repertoires were sequenced longitudinally to track T-cell clones before and after primary and booster YFV17D yellow fever vaccination. Bulk PBMC replicates and cell subsets were isolated from blood drawn at multiple timepoints before and after both primary and secondary immunization. Two healthy male donors, one aged 18 to 30 and one aged 30 to 40 years, were included in the cohort.

Reads for this sample came from an Illumina NovaSeq 6000. TCR cDNA was synthesized by 5'RACE template switching, which introduced a universal primer site and unique molecular identifiers. Priming for cDNA synthesis came from both the TCR alpha and TCR beta constant segments. Two PCR steps were used to amplify libraries, with sample barcodes and sequencing adapters being added in the second step. Sequencing of the libraries was done on either Illumina HiSeq 2500 (2x100 bp) or NovaSeq (2x150 bp). The published analysis was carried out like this. MIGEC handled demultiplexing of reads and collapsing into UMI consensus sequences, while MiXCR performed V(D)J alignment. Clonotypes responding to the vaccine were identified with edgeR on replicate PBMC samples, with the criteria of FDR below 0.01 and a log2 fold change above 5 up to day 15. Each bulk clonotype received a CD4 or CD8 identity based on whether the sequenced CD4 or CD8 repertoire contained that clonotype at higher abundance. TCRdb reprocessing: public reads trimmed at Q25 with fastp, clones called with MiXCR, in-frame beta chains kept. Each record represents a unique CDR3 protein, reported with the most common genes and DNA among its rows. V and J calls and clone size were set by TCRdb, not the authors. The sample includes over 300,000 distinct CDR3 sequences, with approximately 3.9% observed a single time. Of the sample, less than 25% is held by the ten largest clones.

Per the germline V gene, SGHDN is the CDR1 and FVKESK is the CDR2. Including cysteine and phenylalanine, the CDR3 has 13 amino acids. CDR3 DNA only is kept here, 39 bases in frame from base 1. Here V drops 6 bases and J drops 9 bases, and the junction holds 2 bases not matched to any gene. The sample's treatment or condition, from its label and the paper: live attenuated yellow fever vaccine strain. At every blood-draw timepoint, two biological replicates of bulk PBMCs were collected. A standard Ficoll-Paque protocol was used to isolate PBMCs from peripheral blood. RNA was extracted with TriZol from bulk PBMCs, CD4 and CD8 fractions, and dextramer-positive and dextramer-negative fractions. In this sample, this clonotype turned up a few times. What antigen it recognizes has not been identified. The input lacks base qualities; no much larger clone sits a single base away. General conclusions and limits of the study: The study included only a couple of donors, which limits how far the findings can be generalized. Most clones expanded after primary vaccination were re-detected after the booster (around 96% of CD4 and roughly 87% of CD8), suggesting broad memory maintenance. Because abundant contaminating clonotypes from the bulk population could be contained in FACS-sorted repertoires, computational filtering was required. Compared with the primary T-cell response, the secondary T-cell response was faster but weaker, reaching its peak on day 5 rather than on day 15. A small share of clonotypes was detected in both CD4 and CD8 compartments, with the overlap likely arising from convergent recombination.

This clonotype originated in a man aged 18 to 30 who received the YFV17D yellow fever vaccine. The V gene is TRBV14 and the J gene is TRBJ2-1, with 13 bases matching TRBD2. Sequencing used PBMCs, obtained on the day of the yellow fever booster vaccination. CDR3 protein: CASRTSGGGEQFF. In nucleotide form, the sequence is TGTGCCAGCAGAACTAGCGGGGGGGGTGAGCAGTTCTTC.